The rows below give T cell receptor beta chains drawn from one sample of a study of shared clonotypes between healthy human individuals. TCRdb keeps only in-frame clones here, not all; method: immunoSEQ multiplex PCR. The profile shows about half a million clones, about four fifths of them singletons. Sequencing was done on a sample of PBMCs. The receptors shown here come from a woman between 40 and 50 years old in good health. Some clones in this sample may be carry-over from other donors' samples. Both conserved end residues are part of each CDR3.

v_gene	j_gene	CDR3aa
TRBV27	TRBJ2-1	CASKPGLGPNEQFF
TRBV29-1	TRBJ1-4	CSGAQTGDEKLFF
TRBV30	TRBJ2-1	CAWTGGLATYNEQFF
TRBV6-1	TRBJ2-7	CASSESTSSGYEQYF
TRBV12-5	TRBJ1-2	CASGLVLGRRDHGYTF
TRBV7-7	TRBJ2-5	CASSLEARGWETQYF
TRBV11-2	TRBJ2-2	CASRMASGIGELFF
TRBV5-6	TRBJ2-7	CASSLGGPYEQYF
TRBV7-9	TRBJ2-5	CASSPWREAQYF
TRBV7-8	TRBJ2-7	CASSQPGTLSYEQYF
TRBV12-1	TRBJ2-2	CASSFCGQPNTGELFF
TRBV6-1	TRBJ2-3	CASSESLGDTQYF
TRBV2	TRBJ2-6	CASGRGAGANVLTF
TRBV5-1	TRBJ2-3	CASSSTRGDTQYF
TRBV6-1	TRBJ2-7	CASSLGTDAYEQYF
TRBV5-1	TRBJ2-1	CASSPGTGNSYNEQFF
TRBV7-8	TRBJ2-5	CASSPLSYQETQYF
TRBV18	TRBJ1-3	CASSPRQQGSGNTIYF
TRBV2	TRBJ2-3	CASSVSLGDTQYF
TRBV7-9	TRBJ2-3	CASSSPSGMGADTQYF
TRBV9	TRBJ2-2	CASSVTGDGAGELFF
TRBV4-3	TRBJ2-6	CASSQEPQGGASGANVLTF
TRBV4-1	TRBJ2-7	CASSPPFGSSYEQYF
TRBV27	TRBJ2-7	CASSFQPWAYEQYF
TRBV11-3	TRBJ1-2	CASSQRQGSHGYTF
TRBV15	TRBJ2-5	CATSPYPRETQYF
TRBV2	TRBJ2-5	CASRLDRGRETQYF
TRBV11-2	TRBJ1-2	CASRETGEDGYTF